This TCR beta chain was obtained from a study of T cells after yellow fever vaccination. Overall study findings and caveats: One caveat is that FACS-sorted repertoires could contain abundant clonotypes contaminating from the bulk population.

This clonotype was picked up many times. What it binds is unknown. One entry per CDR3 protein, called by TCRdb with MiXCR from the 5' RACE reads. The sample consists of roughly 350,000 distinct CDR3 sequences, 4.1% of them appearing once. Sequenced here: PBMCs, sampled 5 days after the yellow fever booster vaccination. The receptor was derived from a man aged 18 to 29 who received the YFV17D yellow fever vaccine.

CDR3 in DNA: TGCAGCGTTGAGTCCAGGGGAAAGTATTTT. This translates into CSVESRGKYF. The chain carries TRBV29-1 and TRBJ2-3, with D perhaps TRBD1 (6 bases). V was pared by 3 bases and J by 13 bases, with 11 bases between. CDR3 length: 10 amino acids. From germline, CDR1 is SQVTM and CDR2 ANQGSEA.